This TCR beta chain was obtained from a study of cytomegalovirus exposure and HLA in healthy donors. Study conclusions and caveats: One cluster of highly shared sequence variants probably arose as a sequencing artifact.

Losses at the gene ends were 6 bases for V and 4 bases for J; bases not matched to a gene: 2. CDR3 length: 13 amino acids. Germline CDR1 is MNHEY and CDR2 is SVGAGI. It was with 60 Vbeta and 13 Jbeta primers that the PCR ran. Libraries were prepared by immunoSEQ multiplex PCR; TCRdb keeps only in-frame clonotypes and omits some of them. The sample lists 130,000 to 150,000 clones, almost 80% occurring once. This clone was counted between two and nine times. Its antigen is currently unknown. The receptor was isolated from a woman aged 30 to 39 in good health and CMV-seronegative. The sample taken for sequencing was PBMCs. J is TRBJ1-2 and V is TRBV6-5; 10 positions match TRBD1. CDR3 coding DNA: TGTGCCAGCAGGACAGGGGGCGTCTATGGCTACACCTTC. This translates into CASRTGGVYGYTF.